The 9 T cell receptor beta chains presented below share a single source sample, sequenced in a study of identical twins' blood T cells. Each CDR3 protein is one row after TCRdb ran MiXCR on the 5' RACE reads. The sample includes roughly 340,000 distinct CDR3 sequences, more than 25% of them seen just once. Specimen: PBMCs. The source of these receptors is a woman aged 18-55 years in good health.

This clonotype was recorded a few times. The chain carries TRBV3-1 and TRBJ1-1; weak D call: TRBD1 (5 bases). The germline CDR1 and CDR2 sequences are LGHDT and YNNKEL (reference sequence). The length of the CDR3 is 15 residues. The V end lost 0 bases, the J end lost 3 bases, and 11 bases lay between the germline ends. The CDR3 region is CASSQDQGRDTEAFF. CDR3 nucleotide sequence: TGTGCCAGCAGCCAAGATCAGGGAAGGGACACTGAAGCTTTCTTT.

This chain connects TRBV10-3 to TRBJ1-1, with a weak D call TRBD1 (5 bases). The CDR3 extends over 14 amino acids. The germline CDR1 and CDR2 sequences are ENHRY and SYGVKD. Trimming took 5 bases from V and 0 from J, leaving 10 bases between them. CDR3 protein: CAISPGALNTEAFF. CDR3 DNA: TGTGCCATCAGTCCCGGGGCCTTGAACACTGAAGCTTTCTTT.

This clonotype was observed a handful of times. The chain recombines TRBV2 with TRBJ2-1; tentatively, D is TRBD1 (5 bases). The CDR3 has 15 residues. The V and J ends lost 1 base and 8 bases respectively, with 15 bases between them. The V gene's germline CDR1 is SNHLY and CDR2 FYNNEI. CDR3 sequence (DNA): TGTGCCAGCAGTGAAGACAGGCCGGGCGGATATGAGCAGTTCTTC. Translating it yields CASSEDRPGGYEQFF. Together with reference TRBV2 and TRBJ2-1, the CDR3 gives the full variable domain: EPEVTQTPSHQVTQMGQEVILRCVPISNHLYFYWYRQILGQKVEFLVSFYNNEISEKSEIFDDQFSVERPDGSNFTLKIRSTKLEDSAMYFCASSEDRPGGYEQFFGPGTRLTVL.

This chain joins TRBV6-5 and TRBJ2-7; the match to TRBD2 covers 10 bases. This CDR3 region has 17 residues. The germline CDR1 and CDR2 sequences are MNHEY and SVGAGI. V shed 5 bases, J shed 0 bases, and the junction held 10 bases outside the gene matches. CDR3 loop: CASSKSGRASSSYEQYF. In DNA, the CDR3 is TGTGCCAGCAGTAAGAGCGGGAGGGCCTCGTCCTCCTACGAGCAGTACTTC.

The chain combines TRBV29-1 with TRBJ2-3; D is undetermined. This CDR3 contains 13 residues. Germline CDR1 reads SQVTM; CDR2 reads ANQGSEA. V lost 7 bases and J 1 base, leaving 12 bases between the germline ends. The CDR3 DNA reads as TGCAGCGGGAACCCTTGGCGCACAGATACGCAGTATTTT. Protein product: CSGNPWRTDTQYF.

A few counts support this clonotype. The chain links TRBV10-1 to TRBJ2-1, with TRBD2 matching 11 bases. Germline lookup yields CDR1 WNHNN and CDR2 SYGVQD (reference sequence). The V gene end was trimmed by 6 bases and the J gene end by 4 bases; junction bases not matched to a gene: 5. CDR3 length: 15 amino acids. CDR3 nucleotide sequence: TGCGCCAGCAGCCCCGCTAGCGGGGGGTACAATGAGCAGTTCTTC. It specifies CASSPASGGYNEQFF.

This clonotype has a handful of counts. The rearrangement uses TRBV12-3 or TRBV12-4 and TRBJ2-1; 7 bases align to TRBD2. The CDR3 covers 15 residues. The junction had 10 bases not matched to a gene; V was cut back by 5 bases and J by 6 bases. CDR3 sequence: CASSPGWEGGNEQFF. CDR3 coding DNA: TGTGCCAGCAGTCCAGGGTGGGAGGGTGGCAATGAGCAGTTCTTC.

In its sample, this clonotype was seen many times. The rearrangement uses TRBV5-6 and TRBJ1-3; weak D call: TRBD1 (5 bases). V gave up 2 bases and J gave up 1 base, with 13 bases separating them. The germline V gene has CDR1 SGHDT and CDR2 YYEEEE. The CDR3 covers 16 residues. CDR3 sequence: CASSFGSGGSGNTIYF. CDR3 DNA sequence: TGTGCCAGCAGCTTCGGTTCTGGGGGGTCTGGAAACACCATATATTTT.

The V call is TRBV20-1, the J call TRBJ2-1; D perhaps matches TRBD2 (7 bases). The V gene's germline CDR1 is DFQATT and CDR2 SNEGSKA (reference sequence). Trimming left V 5 bases short and J 5 bases short, with 19 bases between. The CDR3 is made up of 15 amino acids. CDR3: CSAFGGGQNHNEQFF. The CDR3 DNA follows: TGCAGTGCTTTTGGCGGGGGCCAGAACCACAATGAGCAGTTCTTC.